This TCR beta chain was identified in a study of T cells after yellow fever vaccination. Study information: It was SMART-Seq v4 Ultra Low Input that prepared the fractions with low cell numbers. Notes on the study in general: Abundant clonotypes from the bulk population could contaminate FACS-sorted repertoires.

This CDR3 contains 14 residues. The V end lost 4 bases, the J end lost 2 bases, and 12 bases lay between the germline ends. In germline, CDR1 is SGHDT, CDR2 YYEEEE. TCR cDNA was made by 5'RACE template switching, adding a universal primer site and UMIs. One entry per CDR3 protein results from TCRdb running MiXCR on the 5' RACE reads. Altogether over 100,000 distinct CDR3 sequences are present, around 8.6% being singletons, with the ten largest covering 25%. In its sample, this clonotype was seen many times. Its specificity is not known. This receptor was obtained from a man aged 25 to 40 who received the YFV17D yellow fever vaccine. The gene calls are TRBV5-6 and TRBJ1-2; D not certain. The material was CD8+ T cells sorted from PBMCs, obtained 45 days after the yellow fever booster vaccination. CDR3 bases: TGTGCCAGCAGCCGACCAACTACGAACTATGGCTACACCTTC. Its protein is CASSRPTTNYGYTF.